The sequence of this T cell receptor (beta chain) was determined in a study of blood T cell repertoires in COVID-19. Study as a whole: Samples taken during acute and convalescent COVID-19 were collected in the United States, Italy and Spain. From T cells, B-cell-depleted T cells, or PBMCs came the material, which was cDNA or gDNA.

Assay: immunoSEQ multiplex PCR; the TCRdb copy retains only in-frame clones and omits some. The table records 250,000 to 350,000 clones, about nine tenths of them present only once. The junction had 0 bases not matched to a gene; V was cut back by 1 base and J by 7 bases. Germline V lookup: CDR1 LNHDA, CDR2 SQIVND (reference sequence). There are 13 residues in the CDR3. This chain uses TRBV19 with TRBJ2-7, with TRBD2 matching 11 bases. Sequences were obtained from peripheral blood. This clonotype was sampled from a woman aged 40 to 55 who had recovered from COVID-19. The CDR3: CASSIASGREQYF. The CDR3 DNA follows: TGTGCCAGTAGTATAGCTAGCGGGAGGGAGCAGTACTTC.